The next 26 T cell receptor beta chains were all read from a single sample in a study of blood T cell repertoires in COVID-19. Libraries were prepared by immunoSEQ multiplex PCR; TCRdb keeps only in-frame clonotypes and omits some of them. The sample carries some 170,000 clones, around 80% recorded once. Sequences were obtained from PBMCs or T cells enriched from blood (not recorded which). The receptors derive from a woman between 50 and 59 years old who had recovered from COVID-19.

The CDR3: CASSYRRGGLANYNEQFF. The CDR3 bases are TGTGCCAGCAGTTATAGGAGGGGGGGACTAGCGAATTACAATGAGCAGTTCTTC. The rearrangement joins TRBV6-2 or TRBV6-3 to TRBJ2-1, with 10 bases lining up with TRBD2. The trim removed 3 bases at V and 4 bases at J, leaving 12 bases unmatched. This CDR3 comprises 18 residues. In germline, CDR1 is MNHEY, CDR2 SVGEGT.

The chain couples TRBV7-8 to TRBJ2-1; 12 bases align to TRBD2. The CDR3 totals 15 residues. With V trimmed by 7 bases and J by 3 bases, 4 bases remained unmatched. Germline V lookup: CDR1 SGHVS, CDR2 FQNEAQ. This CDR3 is CASTWTSGNYNEQFF. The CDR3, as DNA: TGTGCCAGCACGTGGACTAGCGGGAACTACAATGAGCAGTTCTTC.

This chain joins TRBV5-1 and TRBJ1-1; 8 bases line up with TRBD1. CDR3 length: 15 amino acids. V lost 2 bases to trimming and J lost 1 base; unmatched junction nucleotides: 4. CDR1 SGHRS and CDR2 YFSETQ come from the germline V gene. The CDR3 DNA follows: TGCGCCAGCAGCTTTGCCGGGACAGGGAACACTGAAGCTTTCTTT. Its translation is CASSFAGTGNTEAFF.

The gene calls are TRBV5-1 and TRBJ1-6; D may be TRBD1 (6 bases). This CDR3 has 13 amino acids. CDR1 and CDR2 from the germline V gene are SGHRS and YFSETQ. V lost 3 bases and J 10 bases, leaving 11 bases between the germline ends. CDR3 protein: CASSWTDASPLHF. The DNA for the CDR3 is TGCGCCAGCAGCTGGACAGACGCCTCACCCCTCCACTTT.

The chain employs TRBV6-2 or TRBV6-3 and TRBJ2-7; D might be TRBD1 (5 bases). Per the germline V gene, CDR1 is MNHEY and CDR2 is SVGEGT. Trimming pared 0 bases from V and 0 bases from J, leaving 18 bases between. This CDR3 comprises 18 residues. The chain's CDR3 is CASSYSTFRTLTSYEQYF. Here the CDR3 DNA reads TGTGCCAGCAGTTACTCGACTTTCAGGACACTTACCTCCTACGAGCAGTACTTC.

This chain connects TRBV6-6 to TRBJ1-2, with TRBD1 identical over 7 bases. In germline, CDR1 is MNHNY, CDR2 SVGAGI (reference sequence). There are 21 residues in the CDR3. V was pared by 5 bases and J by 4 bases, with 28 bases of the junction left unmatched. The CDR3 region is CASSRRGQSARQGTTFYGYTF. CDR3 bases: TGTGCCAGCAGTCGACGGGGGCAATCCGCTAGACAGGGCACCACTTTCTATGGCTACACCTTC.

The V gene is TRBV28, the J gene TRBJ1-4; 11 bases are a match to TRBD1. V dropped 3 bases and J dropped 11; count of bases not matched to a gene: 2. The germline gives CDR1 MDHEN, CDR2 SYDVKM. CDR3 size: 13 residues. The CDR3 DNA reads TGTGCCAGCAGTTTCCGGGACAGGGGGAAACTGTTTTTT. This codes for CASSFRDRGKLFF.

As DNA, the CDR3 is TGTGCCAGCAGCCTTAATGGACAGGTAAAGGCTGAGCAGTTCTTC. Protein product: CASSLNGQVKAEQFF. V is TRBV14 and J is TRBJ2-1; 7 nucleotides agree with TRBD1. Germline V gene sequence: CDR1 SGHDN, CDR2 FVKESK. V was pared by 4 bases and J by 9 bases, with 12 bases of the junction left unmatched. The CDR3 extends over 15 amino acids.

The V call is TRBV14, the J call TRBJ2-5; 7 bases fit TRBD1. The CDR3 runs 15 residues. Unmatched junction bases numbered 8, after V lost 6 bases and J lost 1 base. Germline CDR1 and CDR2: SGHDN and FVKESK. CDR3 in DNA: TGTGCCAGCAGTTTAGGACAGGCGATCCAAGAGACCCAGTACTTC. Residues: CASSLGQAIQETQYF.

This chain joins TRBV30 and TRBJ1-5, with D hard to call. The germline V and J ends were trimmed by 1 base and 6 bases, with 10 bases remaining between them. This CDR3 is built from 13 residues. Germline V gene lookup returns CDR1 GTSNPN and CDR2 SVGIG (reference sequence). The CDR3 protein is CAWSGGVGQPQHF. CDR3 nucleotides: TGTGCCTGGAGTGGCGGTGTTGGTCAGCCCCAGCATTTT.

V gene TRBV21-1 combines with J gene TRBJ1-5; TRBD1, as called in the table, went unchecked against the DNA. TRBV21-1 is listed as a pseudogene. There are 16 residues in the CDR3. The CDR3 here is CATWPAGIPEAQPQHF. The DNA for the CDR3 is TGTGCCACCTGGCCGGCAGGGATCCCCGAGGCTCAGCCCCAGCATTTT.

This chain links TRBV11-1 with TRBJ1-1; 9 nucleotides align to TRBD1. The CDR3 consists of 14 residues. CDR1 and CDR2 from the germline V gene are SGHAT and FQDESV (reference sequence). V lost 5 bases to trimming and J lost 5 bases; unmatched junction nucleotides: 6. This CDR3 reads CASSRGTGNTEAFF. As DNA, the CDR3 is TGTGCCAGCAGCCGTGGGACAGGGAATACTGAAGCTTTCTTT.

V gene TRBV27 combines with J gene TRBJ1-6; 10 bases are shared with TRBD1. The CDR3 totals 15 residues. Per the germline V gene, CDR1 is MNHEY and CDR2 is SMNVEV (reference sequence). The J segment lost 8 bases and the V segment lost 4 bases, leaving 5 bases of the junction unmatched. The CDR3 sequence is CASSSIGTGDSPLHF. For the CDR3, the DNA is TGTGCCAGCAGTTCCATAGGGACAGGGGATTCACCCCTCCACTTT.

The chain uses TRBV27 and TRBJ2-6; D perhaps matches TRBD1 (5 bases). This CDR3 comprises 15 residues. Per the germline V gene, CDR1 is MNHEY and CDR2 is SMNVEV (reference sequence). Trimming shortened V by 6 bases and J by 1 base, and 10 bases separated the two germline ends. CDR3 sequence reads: CASSLQASGANVLTF. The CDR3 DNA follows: TGTGCCAGCAGCCTACAGGCATCTGGGGCCAACGTCCTGACTTTC.

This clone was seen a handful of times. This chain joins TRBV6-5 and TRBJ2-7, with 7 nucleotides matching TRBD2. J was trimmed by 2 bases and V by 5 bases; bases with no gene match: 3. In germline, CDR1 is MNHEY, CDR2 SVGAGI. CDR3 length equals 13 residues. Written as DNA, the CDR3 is TGTGCCAGCAGTCGGGACTACCCCTACGAGCAGTACTTC. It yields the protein CASSRDYPYEQYF.

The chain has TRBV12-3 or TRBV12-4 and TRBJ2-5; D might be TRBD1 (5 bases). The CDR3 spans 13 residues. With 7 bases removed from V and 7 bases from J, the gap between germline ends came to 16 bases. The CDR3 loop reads CASTQTGSGTQYF. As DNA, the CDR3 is TGTGCCAGCACCCAAACAGGATCGGGGACCCAGTACTTC.

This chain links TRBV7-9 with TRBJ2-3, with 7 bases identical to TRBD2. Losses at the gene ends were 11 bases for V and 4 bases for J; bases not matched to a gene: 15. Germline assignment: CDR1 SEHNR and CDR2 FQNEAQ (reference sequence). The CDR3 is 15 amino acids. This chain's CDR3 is CAGGAERRGSDTQYF. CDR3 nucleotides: TGTGCCGGTGGCGCCGAGCGGCGGGGGTCAGATACGCAGTATTTT.

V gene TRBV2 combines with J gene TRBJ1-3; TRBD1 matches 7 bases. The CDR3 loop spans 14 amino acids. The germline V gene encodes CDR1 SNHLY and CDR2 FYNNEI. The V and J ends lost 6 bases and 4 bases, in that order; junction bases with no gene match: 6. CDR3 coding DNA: TGTGCCAGCAGCCAGACAGGGACGGGAAACACCATATATTTT. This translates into CASSQTGTGNTIYF.

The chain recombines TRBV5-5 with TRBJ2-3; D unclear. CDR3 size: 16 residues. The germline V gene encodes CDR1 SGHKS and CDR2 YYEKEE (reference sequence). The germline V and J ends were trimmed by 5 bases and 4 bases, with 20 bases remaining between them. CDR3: CASSLRPLSGPDTQYF. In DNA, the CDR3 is TGTGCCAGCAGTCTCAGGCCTCTTAGTGGCCCAGATACGCAGTATTTT.

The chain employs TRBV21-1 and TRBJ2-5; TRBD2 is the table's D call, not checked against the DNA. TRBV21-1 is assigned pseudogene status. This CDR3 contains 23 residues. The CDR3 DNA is TGTGCCAGCAGCAGCAAGTACCCGCAGGGGGATATGGCTAGCGGGATCATTCAAGAGACCCAGTACTTC. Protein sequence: CASSSKYPQGDMASGIIQETQYF.

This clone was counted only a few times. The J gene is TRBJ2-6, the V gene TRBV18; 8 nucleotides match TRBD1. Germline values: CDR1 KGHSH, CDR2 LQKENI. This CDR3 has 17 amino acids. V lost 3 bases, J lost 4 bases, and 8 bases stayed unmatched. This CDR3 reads CASSPVAGGLGANVLTF. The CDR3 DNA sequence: TGTGCCAGCTCACCCGTCGCAGGGGGCCTCGGGGCCAACGTCCTGACTTTC.

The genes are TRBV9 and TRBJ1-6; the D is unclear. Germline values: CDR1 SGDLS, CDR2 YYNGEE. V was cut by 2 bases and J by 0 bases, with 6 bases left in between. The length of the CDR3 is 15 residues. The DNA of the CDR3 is TGTGCCAGCAGCGTTGGGAGCTCCTATAATTCACCCCTCCACTTT. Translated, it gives CASSVGSSYNSPLHF. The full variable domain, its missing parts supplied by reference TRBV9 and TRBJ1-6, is DSGVTQTPKHLITATGQRVTLRCSPRSGDLSVYWYQQSLDQGLQFLIQYYNGEERAKGNILERFSAQQFPDLHSELNLSSLELGDSALYFCASSVGSSYNSPLHFGNGTRLTVT.

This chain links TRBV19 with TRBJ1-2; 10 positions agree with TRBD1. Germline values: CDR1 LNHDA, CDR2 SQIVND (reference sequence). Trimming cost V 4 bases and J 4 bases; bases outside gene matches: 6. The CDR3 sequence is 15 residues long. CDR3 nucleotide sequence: TGTGCCAGTAGTACGACAGGGGGCGTGAGCTATGGCTACACCTTC. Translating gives CASSTTGGVSYGYTF.

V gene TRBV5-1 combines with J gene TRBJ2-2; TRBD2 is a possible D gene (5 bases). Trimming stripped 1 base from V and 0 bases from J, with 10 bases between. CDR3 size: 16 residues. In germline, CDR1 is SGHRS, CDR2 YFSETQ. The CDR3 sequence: CASSLYGGSNTGELFF. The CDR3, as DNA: TGCGCCAGCAGCTTGTATGGCGGGTCGAACACCGGGGAGCTGTTTTTT.

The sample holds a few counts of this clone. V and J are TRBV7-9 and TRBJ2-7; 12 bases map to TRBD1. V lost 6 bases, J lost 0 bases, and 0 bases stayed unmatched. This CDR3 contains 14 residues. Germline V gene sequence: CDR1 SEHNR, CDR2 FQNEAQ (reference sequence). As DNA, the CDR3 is TGTGCCAGCAGGGGACAGGGGGCCTCCTACGAGCAGTACTTC. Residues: CASRGQGASYEQYF.

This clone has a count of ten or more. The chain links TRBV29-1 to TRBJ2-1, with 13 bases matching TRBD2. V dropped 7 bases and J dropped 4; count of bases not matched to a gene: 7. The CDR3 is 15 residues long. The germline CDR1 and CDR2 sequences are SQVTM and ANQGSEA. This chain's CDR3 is CSALLAGGPYNEQFF. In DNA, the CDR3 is TGCAGCGCTCTACTAGCGGGAGGGCCGTACAATGAGCAGTTCTTC.